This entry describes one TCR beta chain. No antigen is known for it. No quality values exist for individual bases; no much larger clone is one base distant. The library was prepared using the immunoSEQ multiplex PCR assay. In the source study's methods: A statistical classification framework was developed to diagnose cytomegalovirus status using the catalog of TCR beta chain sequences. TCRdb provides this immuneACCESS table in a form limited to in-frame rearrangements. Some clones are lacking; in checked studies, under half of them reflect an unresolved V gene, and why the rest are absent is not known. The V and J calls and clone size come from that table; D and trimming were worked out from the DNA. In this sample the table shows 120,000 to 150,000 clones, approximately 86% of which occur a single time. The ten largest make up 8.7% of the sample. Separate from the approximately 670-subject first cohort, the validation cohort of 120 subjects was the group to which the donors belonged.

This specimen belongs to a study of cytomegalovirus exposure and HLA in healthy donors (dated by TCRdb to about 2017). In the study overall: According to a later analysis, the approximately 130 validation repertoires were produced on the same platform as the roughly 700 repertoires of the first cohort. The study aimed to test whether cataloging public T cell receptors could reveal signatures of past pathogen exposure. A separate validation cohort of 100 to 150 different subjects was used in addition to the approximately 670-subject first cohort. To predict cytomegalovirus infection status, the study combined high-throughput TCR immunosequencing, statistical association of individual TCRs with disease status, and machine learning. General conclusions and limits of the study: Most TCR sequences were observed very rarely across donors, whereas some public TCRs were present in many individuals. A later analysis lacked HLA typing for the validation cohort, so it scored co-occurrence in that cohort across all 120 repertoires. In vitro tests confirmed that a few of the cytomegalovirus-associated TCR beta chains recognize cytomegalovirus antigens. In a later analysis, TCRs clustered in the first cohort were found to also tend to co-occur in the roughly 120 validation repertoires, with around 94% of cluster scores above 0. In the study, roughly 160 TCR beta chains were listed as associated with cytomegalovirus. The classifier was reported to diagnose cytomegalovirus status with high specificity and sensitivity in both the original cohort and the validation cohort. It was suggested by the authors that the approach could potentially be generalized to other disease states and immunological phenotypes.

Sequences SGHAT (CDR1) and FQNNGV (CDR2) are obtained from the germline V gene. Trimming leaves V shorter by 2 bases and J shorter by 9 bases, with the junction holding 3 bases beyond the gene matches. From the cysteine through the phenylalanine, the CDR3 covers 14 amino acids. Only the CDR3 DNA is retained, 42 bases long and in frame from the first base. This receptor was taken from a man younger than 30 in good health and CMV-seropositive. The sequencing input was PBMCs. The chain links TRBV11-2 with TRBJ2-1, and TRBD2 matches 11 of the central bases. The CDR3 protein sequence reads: CASSLLAGGGEQFF. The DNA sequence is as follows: TGTGCCAGCAGCTTATTAGCGGGAGGGGGTGAGCAGTTCTTC.